Below, one T cell receptor beta chain is given with its context. The data were obtained in a study of cytomegalovirus exposure and HLA in healthy donors. Trimming took 11 bases from V and 1 from J; bases not matched to a gene: 14. Germline V gene sequence: CDR1 LNHDA, CDR2 SQIVND (reference sequence). The CDR3 extends over 16 amino acids. The PCR ran on 60 Vbeta and 13 Jbeta primers. Assay used: immunoSEQ multiplex PCR; TCRdb lists only in-frame clones, some missing. The data hold about 50,000 clones, with around 81% observed a single time. It was healthy bone marrow donors who served as donors. The sequenced sample was PBMCs. The origin of this receptor is a boy between 5 and 17 years old in good health and CMV-seropositive. V and J are TRBV19 and TRBJ2-4; 7 positions agree with TRBD1. In DNA form, the CDR3 reads TGTGCCTCCTCGAGGGGGCAGGGGTTGGCCAAAAACATTCAGTACTTC. It encodes CASSRGQGLAKNIQYF.